This TCR beta chain comes out of a study of blood T cell repertoires in COVID-19. Study-level background: The samples span acute and convalescent COVID-19 from the United States, Italy and Spain. PBMCs, B-cell-depleted T cells, or T cells provided the cDNA or gDNA that made up the material.

The CDR3 is 13 residues long. Deletions cut 5 bases from V and 2 bases from J, with 9 bases between. Germline values: CDR1 MGHRA, CDR2 YSYEKL. Per the original data handling: Reference gene primer amplification yielded estimated nucleated cell counts. The protocol was immunoSEQ multiplex PCR, while the TCRdb copy is restricted to in-frame clones and leaves out a portion. V, J and clone size reflect that table, while D and trimming were determined from the DNA. The profile shows fewer than 200,000 clones, 87% of them singletons. The TCR was taken from a man aged 55 to 70 with active or convalescent COVID-19. The rearrangement uses TRBV4-1 and TRBJ2-5; D not certain. The sample consisted of peripheral blood. The CDR3 bases are TGCGCCAGCAGCGTTGCCCTACAAGAGACCCAGTACTTC. Its protein is CASSVALQETQYF.